The 18 T cell receptor beta chains below all came from one sample that was sequenced in a study of cytomegalovirus exposure and HLA in healthy donors. The PCR ran on 60 Vbeta and 13 Jbeta primers. Profiled with immunoSEQ multiplex PCR; TCRdb holds only in-frame clones, not every one. The sample holds tens of thousands of clones; around three quarters are singletons and the top ten take approximately 0.56%. The sequenced material came from PBMCs. The receptors come from a young man in good health and CMV-seronegative.

The V call is TRBV7-9, the J call TRBJ1-4, with a weak D call TRBD1 (5 bases). This CDR3 is built from 15 residues. The V end lost 2 bases, the J end lost 7 bases, and 14 bases lay between the germline ends. Germline V CDR1 and CDR2: SEHNR, FQNEAQ (reference sequence). The CDR3 sequence is CASSLLAWGGEKLFF. The CDR3 DNA reads as TGTGCCAGCAGCTTATTGGCTTGGGGGGGTGAAAAACTGTTTTTT.

As concerns this clone: Distinct nucleotide sequences in the sample also encode this CDR3. This chain links TRBV9 with TRBJ2-3; TRBD2 agrees at 15 bases. The CDR3 has 19 amino acids. With 0 bases clipped from V and 0 bases from J, the junction kept 5 bases outside the gene matches. Germline V lookup: CDR1 SGDLS, CDR2 YYNGEE. The CDR3 loop is CASSVVGLAGGTSTDTQYF. The CDR3 nucleotides read TGTGCCAGCAGCGTAGTGGGACTAGCGGGGGGAACTAGCACAGATACGCAGTATTTT. The full variable domain, with the rest looked up from reference TRBV9 and TRBJ2-3, is DSGVTQTPKHLITATGQRVTLRCSPRSGDLSVYWYQQSLDQGLQFLIQYYNGEERAKGNILERFSAQQFPDLHSELNLSSLELGDSALYFCASSVVGLAGGTSTDTQYFGPGTRLTVL.

The gene calls are TRBV6-5 and TRBJ1-6; a weak D match, TRBD1 (6 bases). CDR1 is MNHEY, CDR2 SVGAGI, per germline. V dropped 4 bases and J dropped 11 bases, with 18 bases sitting between them. The CDR3 runs 15 residues. The CDR3 DNA reads as TGTGCCAGCAGTTTCGAATACAGGGTGGGGGCACCCCTCCACTTT. Its translation: CASSFEYRVGAPLHF.

V usage is TRBV19 and J usage is TRBJ1-1, with 7 bases lining up with TRBD1. J gave up 10 bases and V 5 bases, and 7 bases lay outside the gene matches. Germline-derived CDR1 and CDR2 are LNHDA and SQIVND (reference sequence). CDR3 length: 12 residues. This chain's CDR3 is CASSVTGLVAFF. For the CDR3, the DNA is TGTGCCAGTAGTGTGACAGGGCTCGTAGCTTTCTTT.

The CDR3, as DNA: TGTGCCAGCAGCATTACTAGCGGGACTGCCACAGATACGCAGTATTTT. Translation gives CASSITSGTATDTQYF. This chain links TRBV7-2 with TRBJ2-3, with 10 bases that match TRBD2. V lost 5 bases and J lost 2; bases outside the gene matches: 7. This CDR3 comprises 16 residues. Germline CDR1 SGHTA, CDR2 FQGNSA. The full variable domain, with the rest looked up from reference TRBV7-2 and TRBJ2-3, is GAGVSQSPSNKVTEKGKDVELRCDPISGHTALYWYRQSLGQGLEFLIYFQGNSAPDKSGLPSDRFSAERTGGSVSTLTIQRTQQEDSAVYLCASSITSGTATDTQYFGPGTRLTVL.

The table lists this clone with a few counts. CDR3 sequence reads: CASTLRQGPYEKLFF. The CDR3 region has the DNA TGTGCCAGCACCCTAAGACAGGGTCCTTATGAAAAACTGTTTTTT. The chain joins TRBV5-6 to TRBJ1-4; 7 bases match TRBD1. Germline lookup yields CDR1 SGHDT and CDR2 YYEEEE. This CDR3 spans 15 amino acids. V was pared by 6 bases and J by 6 bases, with 11 bases of the junction left unmatched. The full variable domain, its missing parts supplied by reference TRBV5-6 and TRBJ1-4, is DAGVTQSPTHLIKTRGQQVTLRCSPKSGHDTVSWYQQALGQGPQFIFQYYEEEERQRGNFPDRFSGHQFPNYSSELNVNALLLGDSALYLCASTLRQGPYEKLFFGSGTQLSVL.

The chain combines TRBV19 with TRBJ1-5, with D possibly TRBD1 on 5 matching bases. The CDR3 spans 15 residues. Germline CDR1 reads LNHDA; CDR2 reads SQIVND (reference sequence). V lost 2 bases, J lost 1 base, and 9 bases lay in between. The CDR3 DNA sequence: TGTGCCAGTAGTATAATATCAGGGAGCAATCAGCCCCAGCATTTT. This encodes CASSIISGSNQPQHF. Full variable domain (rest looked up from reference TRBV19 and TRBJ1-5): DGGITQSPKYLFRKEGQNVTLSCEQNLNHDAMYWYRQDPGQGLRLIYYSQIVNDFQKGDIAEGYSVSREKKESFPLTVTSAQKNPTAFYLCASSIISGSNQPQHFGDGTRLSIL.

This clone rates as medium-sized. The rearrangement joins TRBV5-4 to TRBJ2-7; D not resolved. V dropped 5 bases and J dropped 1 base, with 10 bases sitting between them. In germline, CDR1 is SGHNT, CDR2 YYREEE (reference sequence). CDR3 length: 13 amino acids. The CDR3 coding sequence is TGTGCCAGCAGTGACCAGGCATCCTACGAGCAGTACTTC. This sequence encodes CASSDQASYEQYF.

This clone was counted only a few times. The chain links TRBV6-1 to TRBJ2-7; 9 bases align to TRBD1. Germline V gives CDR1 MNHNS, CDR2 SASEGT. V was pared by 6 bases and J by 4 bases, with 4 bases of the junction left unmatched. This CDR3 comprises 13 residues. CDR3 region: CASRWTGVYEQYV. The CDR3 DNA sequence: TGTGCCAGCAGATGGACAGGGGTATACGAGCAGTACGTC.

V and J are TRBV6-5 and TRBJ1-6; D call uncertain. This CDR3 contains 15 residues. V was shortened by 5 bases and J by 0 bases, with 8 bases between the two germline ends. Germline CDR1 and CDR2: MNHEY and SVGAGI. The CDR3 here is CASSPGISYNSPLHF. The CDR3 DNA sequence: TGTGCCAGCAGTCCCGGGATCTCCTATAATTCACCCCTCCACTTT.

The chain links TRBV7-9 to TRBJ1-1; tentatively, D is TRBD1 (5 bases). Trimming removed 7 bases at V and 0 bases at J, with 9 bases between. The CDR3 totals 13 residues. Germline V gene sequence: CDR1 SEHNR, CDR2 FQNEAQ (reference sequence). For the CDR3, the DNA is TGTGCCAGCAAAGGGGAGGTGAACACTGAAGCTTTCTTT. Its protein product is CASKGEVNTEAFF.

V usage is TRBV14 and J usage is TRBJ2-7; 7 bases fit TRBD1. This CDR3 is 15 amino acids long. Trimming cost V 1 base and J 3 bases; bases outside gene matches: 6. Germline V gene sequence: CDR1 SGHDN, CDR2 FVKESK. The CDR3 sequence: CASSQVRGQLYEQYF. The CDR3 DNA is TGTGCCAGCAGCCAAGTTAGGGGGCAACTCTACGAGCAGTACTTC.

This clone was detected ten times or more. The chain is built from TRBV29-1 and TRBJ1-2, with 8 nucleotides matching TRBD1. Per germline, CDR1 SQVTM and CDR2 ANQGSEA. This CDR3 region has 12 residues. V lost 4 bases and J lost 6; bases outside the gene matches: 4. CDR3 loop: CSVVDREDGYTF. The CDR3 DNA follows: TGCAGCGTTGTGGACAGGGAGGATGGCTACACCTTC.

The genes are TRBV7-8 and TRBJ2-3; 10 bases map to TRBD2. After removal of 2 bases from V and 4 bases from J, the junction contained 15 bases not matched to a gene. This CDR3 contains 19 residues. CDR1 and CDR2 (germline): SGHVS, FQNEAQ. DNA of the CDR3: TGTGCCAGCAGCTTAATAGCGGGAGGCCCTATCCAGGGGTCAGATACGCAGTATTTT. This gives the protein CASSLIAGGPIQGSDTQYF.

This CDR3 reads CASPPQGRAEAFF. For the CDR3, the DNA is TGTGCCAGCCCCCCACAGGGCCGGGCTGAAGCTTTCTTT. The genes are TRBV2 and TRBJ1-1; TRBD1 is a possible D gene (6 bases). Trimming removed 8 bases at V and 6 bases at J, with 16 bases between. Germline V gene sequence: CDR1 SNHLY, CDR2 FYNNEI. This CDR3 has 13 residues.

The J gene is TRBJ1-2, the V gene TRBV29-1, with TRBD1 matching over 8 bases. The CDR3 has 13 amino acids. Germline lookup yields CDR1 SQVTM and CDR2 ANQGSEA. Trimming at V came to 1 base and at J to 3 bases, leaving 1 base not matched to a gene. This chain's CDR3 is CSVEADRDYGYTF. CDR3 DNA: TGCAGCGTTGAAGCGGACAGGGACTATGGCTACACCTTC. The whole variable domain, remainder taken from reference TRBV29-1 and TRBJ1-2, is SAVISQKPSRDICQRGTSLTIQCQVDSQVTMMFWYRQQPGQSLTLIATANQGSEATYESGFVIDKFPISRPNLTFSTLTVSNMSPEDSSIYLCSVEADRDYGYTFGSGTRLTVV.

The chain couples TRBV6-1 to TRBJ1-5; possibly TRBD1 for D (5 bases). Trimming took off 10 bases at V and 8 bases at J, with 15 bases between the two ends. This CDR3 has 12 residues. Germline CDR1 is MNHNS and CDR2 is SASEGT. Here the CDR3 DNA reads TGTGCCACCGCGACAGCTCGGGAGCCCCAGCATTTT. It encodes CATATAREPQHF.

V is TRBV4-3 and J is TRBJ2-3; TRBD1 matches 12 bases. CDR3 length equals 18 residues. Germline-derived CDR1 and CDR2 are LGHNA and YSLEER. V dropped 0 bases and J dropped 4; count of bases not matched to a gene: 8. The CDR3 DNA reads as TGCGCCAGCAGCCAAGAAGGATGGGGACAGGGGGCATCAGATACGCAGTATTTT. Translated, it gives CASSQEGWGQGASDTQYF.